The clone carrying this T cell receptor (beta chain) was detected only a few times. The antigen is unknown. The germline gene is not matched at one end of the junction; a read error may be the cause. This sample was included in a study of cytomegalovirus exposure and HLA in healthy donors. Primers included in the PCR were 60 Vbeta and 13 Jbeta primers. Using immunoSEQ multiplex PCR, the repertoire was profiled, and TCRdb retains in-frame clones only, with some absent. Counted here are 100,000 or so clones, roughly 60% occurring once; the ten biggest clones make up around 5%. This CDR3 comprises 12 residues. Germline V gene lookup returns CDR1 SGHRS and CDR2 YFSETQ. General study results and limits: A cluster of highly shared sequence variants was likely a sequencing artifact. Cytomegalovirus association was assigned to under 200 TCR beta chains.

Source material: PBMCs. The TCR originated in a woman between 25 and 40 years old in good health and CMV-seropositive. J is TRBJ1-2 and V is TRBV5-1; D possibly corresponds to TRBD1 (6 bases). CDR3 bases: TGCGCCAGCAGCTTGGAGGCAGGGGCCTACCCCTTC. This sequence encodes CASSLEAGAYPF. Full variable domain (missing parts from reference TRBV5-1 and TRBJ1-2): KAGVTQTPRYLIKTRGQQVTLSCSPISGHRSVSWYQQTPGQGLQFLFEYFSETQRNKGNFPGRFSGRQFSNSRSEMNVSTLELGDSALYLCASSLEAGAYPFGSGTRLTVV.